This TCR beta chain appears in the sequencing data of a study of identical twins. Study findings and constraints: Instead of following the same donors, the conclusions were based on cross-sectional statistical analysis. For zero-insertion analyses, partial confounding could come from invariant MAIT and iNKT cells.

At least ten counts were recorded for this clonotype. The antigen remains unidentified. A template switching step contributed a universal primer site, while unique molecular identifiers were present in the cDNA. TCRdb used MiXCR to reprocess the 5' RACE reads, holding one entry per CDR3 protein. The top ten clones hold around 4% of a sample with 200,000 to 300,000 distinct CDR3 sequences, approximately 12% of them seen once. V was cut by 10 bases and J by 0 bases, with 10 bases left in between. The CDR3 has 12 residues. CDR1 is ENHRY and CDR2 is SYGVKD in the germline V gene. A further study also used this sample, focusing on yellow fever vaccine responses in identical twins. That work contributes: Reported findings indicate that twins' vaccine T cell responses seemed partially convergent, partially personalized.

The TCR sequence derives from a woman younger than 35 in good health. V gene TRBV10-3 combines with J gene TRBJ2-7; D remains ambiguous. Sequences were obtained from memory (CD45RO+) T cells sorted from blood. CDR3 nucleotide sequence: TGTGCCACCGCAGCCACCTCCTACGAGCAGTACTTC. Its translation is CATAATSYEQYF.